This T cell receptor beta chain was identified during a study of T cells in Graves' hyperthyroidism and ophthalmopathy. Trimming removed 6 bases at V and 8 bases at J, with 16 bases between. This CDR3 region has 14 residues. The V gene's germline CDR1 is LNHDA and CDR2 SQIVND (reference sequence). Authors of the study amplified TCR beta CDR3 regions from RNA transcripts. The HTBI set primed first-round TCR CDR3 RT-PCR. TCRdb fed the multiplex PCR reads into MiXCR, producing one record per CDR3 protein. The sample has about 600,000 distinct CDR3 sequences; 16% are singletons. V is TRBV19 and J is TRBJ1-4; D call uncertain. The source material was blood. This TCR was sampled from a woman between 40 and 50 years old with Graves' ophthalmopathy. This chain's CDR3 is CASSLQSLGEKLFF. The CDR3 bases are TGTGCCAGTAGCCTCCAGTCCTTGGGGGAAAAACTGTTTTTT.